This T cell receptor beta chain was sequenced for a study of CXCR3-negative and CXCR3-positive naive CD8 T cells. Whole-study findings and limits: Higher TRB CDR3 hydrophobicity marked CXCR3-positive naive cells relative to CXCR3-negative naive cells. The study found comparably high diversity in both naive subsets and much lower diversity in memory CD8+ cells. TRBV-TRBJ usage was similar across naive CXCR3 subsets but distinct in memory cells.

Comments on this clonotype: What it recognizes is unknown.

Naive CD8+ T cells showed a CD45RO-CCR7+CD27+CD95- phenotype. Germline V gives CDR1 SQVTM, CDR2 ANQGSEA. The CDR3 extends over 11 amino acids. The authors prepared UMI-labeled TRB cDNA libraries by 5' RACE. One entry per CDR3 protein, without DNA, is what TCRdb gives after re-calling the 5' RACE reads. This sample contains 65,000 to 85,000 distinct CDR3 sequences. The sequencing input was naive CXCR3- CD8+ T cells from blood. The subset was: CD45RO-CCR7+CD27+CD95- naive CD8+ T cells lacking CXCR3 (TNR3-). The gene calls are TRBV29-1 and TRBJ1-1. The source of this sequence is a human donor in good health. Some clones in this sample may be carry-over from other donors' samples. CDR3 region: CSVEDNTEAFF. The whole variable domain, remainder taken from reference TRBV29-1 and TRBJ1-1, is SAVISQKPSRDICQRGTSLTIQCQVDSQVTMMFWYRQQPGQSLTLIATANQGSEATYESGFVIDKFPISRPNLTFSTLTVSNMSPEDSSIYLCSVEDNTEAFFGQGTRLTVV.